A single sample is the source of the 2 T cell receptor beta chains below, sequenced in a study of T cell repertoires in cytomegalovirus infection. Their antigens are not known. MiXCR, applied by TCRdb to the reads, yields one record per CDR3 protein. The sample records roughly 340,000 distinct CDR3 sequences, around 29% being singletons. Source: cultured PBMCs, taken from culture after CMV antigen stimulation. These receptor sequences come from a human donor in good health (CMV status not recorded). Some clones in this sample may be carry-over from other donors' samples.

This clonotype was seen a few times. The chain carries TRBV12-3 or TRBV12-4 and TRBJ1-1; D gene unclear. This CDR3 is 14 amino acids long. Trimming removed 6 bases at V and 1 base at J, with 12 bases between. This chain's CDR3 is CASSPNLGNTEAFF. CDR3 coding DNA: TGTGCCAGCAGCCCTAATCTCGGGAACACTGAAGCTTTCTTT.

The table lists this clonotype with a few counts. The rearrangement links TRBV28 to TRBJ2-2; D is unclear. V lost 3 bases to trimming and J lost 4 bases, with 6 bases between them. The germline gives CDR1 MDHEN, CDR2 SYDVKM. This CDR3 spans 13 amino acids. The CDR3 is CASSFHSTGELFF. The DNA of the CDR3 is TGTGCCAGCAGTTTCCATAGCACCGGGGAGCTGTTTTTT. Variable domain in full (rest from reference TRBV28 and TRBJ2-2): DVKVTQSSRYLVKRTGEKVFLECVQDMDHENMFWYRQDPGLGLRLIYFSYDVKMKEKGDIPEGYSVSREKKERFSLILESASTNQTSMYLCASSFHSTGELFFGEGSRLTVL.